There are a few counts of the clone carrying this T cell receptor (beta chain). V lost 5 bases, J lost 4 bases, and 20 bases lay in between. The CDR3 is 16 amino acids. Per the germline V gene, CDR1 is MNHEY and CDR2 is SVGEGT. In TCRdb, the reads were re-called with MiXCR into one record per CDR3 protein. The data contain 270,000 or so distinct CDR3 sequences, approximately 15% of them singletons. The data stem from a study of T cell repertoires in cytomegalovirus infection. Study details: It can be stated that public TCR beta signatures indicated CMV infection as well as a matching HLA type.

Sequenced sample: CD8+ T cells from PBMCs. This receptor was taken from a human donor in good health (CMV status not recorded). Some clones in this sample may be carry-over from other donors' samples. The chain carries TRBV6-2 or TRBV6-3 and TRBJ1-1; D unresolved. CDR3 sequence (DNA): TGTGCCAGCAGTGACCCGGGCCTTATCGCGAGCACTGAAGCTTTCTTT. Protein: CASSDPGLIASTEAFF.